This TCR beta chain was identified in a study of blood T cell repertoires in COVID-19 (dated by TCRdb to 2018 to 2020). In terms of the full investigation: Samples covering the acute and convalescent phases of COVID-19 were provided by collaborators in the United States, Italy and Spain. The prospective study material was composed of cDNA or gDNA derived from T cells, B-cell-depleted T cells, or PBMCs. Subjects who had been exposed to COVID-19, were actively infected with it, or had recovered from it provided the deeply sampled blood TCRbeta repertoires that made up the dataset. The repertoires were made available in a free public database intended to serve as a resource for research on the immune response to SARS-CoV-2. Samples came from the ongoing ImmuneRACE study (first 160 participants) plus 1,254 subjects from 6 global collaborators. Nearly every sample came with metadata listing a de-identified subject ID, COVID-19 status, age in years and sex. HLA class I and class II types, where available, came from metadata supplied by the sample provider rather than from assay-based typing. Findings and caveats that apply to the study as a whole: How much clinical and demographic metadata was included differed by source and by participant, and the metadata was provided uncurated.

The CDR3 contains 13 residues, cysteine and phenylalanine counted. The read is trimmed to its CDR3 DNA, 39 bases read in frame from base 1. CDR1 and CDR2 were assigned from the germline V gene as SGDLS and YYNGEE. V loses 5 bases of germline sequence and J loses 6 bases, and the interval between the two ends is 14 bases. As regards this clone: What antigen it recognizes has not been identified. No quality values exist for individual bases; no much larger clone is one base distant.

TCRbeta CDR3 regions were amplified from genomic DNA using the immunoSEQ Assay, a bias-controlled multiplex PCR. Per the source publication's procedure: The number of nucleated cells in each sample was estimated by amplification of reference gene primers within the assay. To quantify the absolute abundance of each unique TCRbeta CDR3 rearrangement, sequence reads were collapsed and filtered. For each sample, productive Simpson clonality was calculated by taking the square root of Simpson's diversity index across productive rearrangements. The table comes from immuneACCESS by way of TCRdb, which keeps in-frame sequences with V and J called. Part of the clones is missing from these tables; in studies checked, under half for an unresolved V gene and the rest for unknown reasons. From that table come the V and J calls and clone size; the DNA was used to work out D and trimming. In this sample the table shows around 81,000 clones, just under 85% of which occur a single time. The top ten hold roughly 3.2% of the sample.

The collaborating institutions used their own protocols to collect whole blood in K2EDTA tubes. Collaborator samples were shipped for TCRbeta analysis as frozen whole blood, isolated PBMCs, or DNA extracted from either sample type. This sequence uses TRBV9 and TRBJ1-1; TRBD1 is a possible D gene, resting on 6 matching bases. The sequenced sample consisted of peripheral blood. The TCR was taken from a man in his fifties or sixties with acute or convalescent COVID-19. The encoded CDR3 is CASSLYSGAEAFF. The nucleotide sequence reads TGTGCCAGCAGTTTGTACTCAGGGGCTGAAGCTTTCTTT.